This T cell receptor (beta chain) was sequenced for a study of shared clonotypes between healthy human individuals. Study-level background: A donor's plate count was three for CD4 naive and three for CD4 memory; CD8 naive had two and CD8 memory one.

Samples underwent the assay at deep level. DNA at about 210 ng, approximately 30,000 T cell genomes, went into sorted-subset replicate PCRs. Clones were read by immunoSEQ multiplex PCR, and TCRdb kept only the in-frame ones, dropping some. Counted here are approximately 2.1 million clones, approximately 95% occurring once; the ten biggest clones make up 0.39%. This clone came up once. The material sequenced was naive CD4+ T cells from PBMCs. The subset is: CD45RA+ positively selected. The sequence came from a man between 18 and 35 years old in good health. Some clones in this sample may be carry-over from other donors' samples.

The CDR3 here is CARSYGASGYNEQFF. CDR3 DNA: TGTGCCAGAAGCTACGGAGCTAGCGGGTACAATGAGCAGTTCTTC. V usage is TRBV5-3 and J usage is TRBJ2-1, with 8 bases matching TRBD2. TRBV5-3 is an ORF, and what it does is uncertain. V lost 3 bases, J lost 4 bases, and 6 bases stayed unmatched. The CDR3 loop spans 15 amino acids.